A selection of T cell receptor beta chains follows, all from one sample in a study of regulatory T cells in long-lasting Graves disease. TCRdb itself ran the multiplex PCR reads through MiXCR, one entry per CDR3 protein. The sample has fewer than 650,000 distinct CDR3 sequences, 15% to 20% seen once. These sequences were also reported in another study, on T cells in Graves' hyperthyroidism and ophthalmopathy.

The sample was peripheral blood mononuclear cells (PBMCs), taken at new diagnosis, from a patient treated with antithyroid drugs. These TCRs come from a woman in her thirties with Graves disease. CDR3s include the opening cysteine and the closing phenylalanine or tryptophan. D genes are given only for firm matches. A row's size may be missing; if present it is once, few, many or a size class.

v_gene,abundance,d_gene,j_gene,CDR3aa,CDR3nt
TRBV12-3/TRBV12-4,many,NA,TRBJ1-3,CASSRTQGSSGNTIYF,TGTGCCAGCAGCCGAACACAGGGCTCCTCTGGAAACACCATATATTTT
TRBV5-1,NA,NA,TRBJ1-3,CASSFGSEGSTIYF,TGCGCCAGCAGCTTTGGATCTGAGGGAAGCACCATATATTTT
TRBV7-2,many,NA,TRBJ2-7,CASSPTGAHYEQYF,TGTGCCAGCAGCCCTACTGGGGCACACTACGAGCAGTACTTC
TRBV5-1,few,TRBD2,TRBJ2-2,CASSLGLANGELFF,TGCGCCAGCAGCTTGGGACTAGCAAACGGGGAGCTGTTTTTT
TRBV3-1,NA,NA,TRBJ1-1,CASSLRRAGFEAFF,TGTGCCAGCAGCCTTCGACGGGCAGGGTTTGAAGCTTTCTTT
TRBV29-1,many,TRBD1,TRBJ1-2,CSVGDRVYGYTF,TGCAGCGTAGGAGACAGGGTATATGGCTACACCTTC
TRBV10-2,few,NA,TRBJ1-2,CASQHAGYTF,TGCGCCAGCCAACACGCTGGCTACACCTTC
TRBV19,NA,NA,TRBJ1-5,CASRTGLDSNQPQHF,TGTGCCAGTAGGACAGGACTAGATAGCAATCAGCCCCAGCATTTT
TRBV9,NA,TRBD1,TRBJ2-1,CASSDPTGQGNNEQFF,TGTGCCAGCAGCGACCCGACTGGACAGGGGAACAATGAGCAGTTCTTC
TRBV3-1,NA,NA,TRBJ1-3,CASSQYGLGNTIYF,TGTGCCAGCAGCCAATACGGCCTTGGAAACACCATATATTTT
TRBV27,NA,NA,TRBJ2-5,CASSPQGFGLQRTQYF,TGTGCCAGCAGTCCTCAGGGGTTCGGGCTTCAAAGGACCCAGTACTTC
TRBV20-1,many,NA,TRBJ1-2,CSSSPGYTF,TGCAGTTCTTCCCCTGGCTACACCTTC
TRBV24-1,many,TRBD1,TRBJ1-2,CATSAGQALGGYTF,TGTGCCACCAGCGCGGGACAGGCCTTGGGGGGCTACACCTTC
TRBV6-1,NA,TRBD1,TRBJ2-7,CACSGGQGYEQYF,TGTGCCTGCAGTGGGGGACAGGGGTACGAGCAGTACTTC
TRBV7-3,many,TRBD2,TRBJ2-1,CASSYAASGYNEQFF,TGTGCCAGCAGCTACGCGGCTAGCGGATACAATGAGCAGTTCTTC
TRBV7-6,many,NA,TRBJ1-4,CASRGRLNEKLFF,TGTGCCTCTCGGGGCCGACTTAATGAAAAACTGTTTTTT
TRBV30,few,NA,TRBJ2-2,CAWSGFLGGGELFF,TGTGCCTGGAGTGGATTCCTTGGGGGCGGGGAGCTGTTTTTT
TRBV13,NA,TRBD2,TRBJ2-1,CASSPGGLAGPYNEQFF,TGTGCCAGCAGCCCCGGAGGACTAGCGGGACCTTACAATGAGCAGTTCTTC
TRBV12-3/TRBV12-4,NA,NA,TRBJ2-5,CASGDSTQETQYF,TGTGCCAGTGGGGACTCCACTCAAGAGACCCAGTACTTC
TRBV19,NA,NA,TRBJ1-5,CASTMWGGGSNQPQHF,TGTGCCAGTACCATGTGGGGAGGAGGTAGCAATCAGCCCCAGCATTTT
TRBV6-5,many,TRBD2,TRBJ2-5,CASSYSSGGQETQYF,TGTGCCAGCAGTTACTCTTCGGGGGGGCAAGAGACCCAGTACTTC
TRBV6-1,many,NA,TRBJ2-7,CASRGSAAGYEQYF,TGTGCCAGTCGCGGGTCAGCGGCGGGCTACGAGCAGTACTTC
TRBV11-1,few,NA,TRBJ2-5,CASRNGDGGQETQYF,TGTGCCAGCAGAAACGGGGACGGGGGACAAGAGACCCAGTACTTC
TRBV24-1,NA,TRBD1,TRBJ2-5,CATQERQGAPRAQYF,TGTGCCACACAGGAGCGGCAGGGGGCTCCCAGGGCCCAGTACTTC
TRBV12-3/TRBV12-4,many,TRBD2,TRBJ2-1,CASSLNAGGAYNEQFF,TGTGCCAGCAGTTTGAACGCGGGAGGGGCCTACAATGAGCAGTTCTTC
TRBV7-2,few,NA,TRBJ1-5,CASSFYICSVRKGPGQPQHF,NA